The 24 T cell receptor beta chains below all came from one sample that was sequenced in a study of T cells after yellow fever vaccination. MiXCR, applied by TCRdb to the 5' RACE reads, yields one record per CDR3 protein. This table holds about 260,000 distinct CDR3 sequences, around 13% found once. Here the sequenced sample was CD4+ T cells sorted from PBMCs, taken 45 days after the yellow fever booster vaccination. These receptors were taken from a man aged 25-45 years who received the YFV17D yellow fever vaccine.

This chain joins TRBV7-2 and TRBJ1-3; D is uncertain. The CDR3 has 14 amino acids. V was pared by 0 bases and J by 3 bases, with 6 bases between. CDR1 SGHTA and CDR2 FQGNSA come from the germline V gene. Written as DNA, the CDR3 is TGTGCCAGCAGCTTAGCCGCAGGTGGAAACACCATATATTTT. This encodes CASSLAAGGNTIYF. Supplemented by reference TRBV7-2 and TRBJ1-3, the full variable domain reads GAGVSQSPSNKVTEKGKDVELRCDPISGHTALYWYRQSLGQGLEFLIYFQGNSAPDKSGLPSDRFSAERTGGSVSTLTIQRTQQEDSAVYLCASSLAAGGNTIYFGEGSWLTVV.

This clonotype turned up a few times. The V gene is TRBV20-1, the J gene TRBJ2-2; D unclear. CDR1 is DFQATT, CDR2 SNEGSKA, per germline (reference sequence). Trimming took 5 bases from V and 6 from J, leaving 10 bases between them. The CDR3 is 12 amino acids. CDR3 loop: CSARHRAGELFF. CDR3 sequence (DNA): TGCAGTGCTCGGCACCGAGCCGGGGAGCTGTTTTTT.

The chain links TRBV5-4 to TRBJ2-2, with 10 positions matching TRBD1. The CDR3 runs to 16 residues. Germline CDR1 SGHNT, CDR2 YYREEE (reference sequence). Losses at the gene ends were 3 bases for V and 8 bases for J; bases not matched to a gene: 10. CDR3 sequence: CASSSAGQGLSGELFF. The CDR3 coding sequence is TGTGCCAGCAGCTCGGCGGGACAGGGGTTATCTGGGGAGCTGTTTTTT.

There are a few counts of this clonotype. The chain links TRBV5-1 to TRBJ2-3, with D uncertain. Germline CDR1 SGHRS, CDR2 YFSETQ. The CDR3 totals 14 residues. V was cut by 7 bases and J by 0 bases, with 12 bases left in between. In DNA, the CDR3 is TGCGCCAGCTTTAGGGAAACTAGCACAGATACGCAGTATTTT. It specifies CASFRETSTDTQYF.

The CDR3 sequence: CASSLETGGDYGYTF. The DNA of the CDR3 is TGTGCCAGCAGCTTAGAAACAGGGGGAGATTATGGCTACACCTTC. The chain uses TRBV7-2 and TRBJ1-2; 8 bases map to TRBD1. The J segment lost 5 bases and the V segment lost 1 base, leaving 6 bases of the junction unmatched. Germline assignment: CDR1 SGHTA and CDR2 FQGNSA. CDR3 length equals 15 residues.

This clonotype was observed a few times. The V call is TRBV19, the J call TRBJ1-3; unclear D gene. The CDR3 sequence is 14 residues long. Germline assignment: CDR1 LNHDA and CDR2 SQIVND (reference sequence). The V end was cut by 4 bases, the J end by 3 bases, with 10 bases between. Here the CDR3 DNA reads TGTGCCAGTAGTAGCAGTCGGAATGGAAACACCATATATTTT. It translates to CASSSSRNGNTIYF.

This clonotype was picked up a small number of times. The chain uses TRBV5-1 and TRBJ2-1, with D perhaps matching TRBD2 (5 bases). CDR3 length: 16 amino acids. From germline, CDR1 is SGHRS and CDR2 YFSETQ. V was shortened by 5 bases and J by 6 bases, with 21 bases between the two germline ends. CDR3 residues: CASSKTHGPGSNEQFF. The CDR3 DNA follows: TGCGCCAGCAGTAAAACTCACGGCCCTGGGAGCAATGAGCAGTTCTTC.

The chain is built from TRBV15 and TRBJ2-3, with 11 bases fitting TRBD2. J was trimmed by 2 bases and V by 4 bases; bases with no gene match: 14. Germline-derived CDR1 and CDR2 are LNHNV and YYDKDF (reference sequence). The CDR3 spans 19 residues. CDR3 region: CATSTAIFGLAGFTDTQYF. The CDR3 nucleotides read TGTGCCACCAGCACGGCTATTTTCGGACTAGCGGGTTTCACAGATACGCAGTATTTT. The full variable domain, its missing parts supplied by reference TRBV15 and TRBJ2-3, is DAMVIQNPRYQVTQFGKPVTLSCSQTLNHNVMYWYQQKSSQAPKLLFHYYDKDFNNEADTPDNFQSRRPNTSFCFLDIRSPGLGDTAMYLCATSTAIFGLAGFTDTQYFGPGTRLTVL.

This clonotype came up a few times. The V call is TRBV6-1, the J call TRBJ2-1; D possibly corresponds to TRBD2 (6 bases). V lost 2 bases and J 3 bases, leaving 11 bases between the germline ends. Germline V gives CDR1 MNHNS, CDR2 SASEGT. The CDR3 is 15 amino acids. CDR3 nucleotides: TGTGCCAGCAGTGAACCGGGACTCGGCTACAATGAGCAGTTCTTC. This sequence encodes CASSEPGLGYNEQFF.

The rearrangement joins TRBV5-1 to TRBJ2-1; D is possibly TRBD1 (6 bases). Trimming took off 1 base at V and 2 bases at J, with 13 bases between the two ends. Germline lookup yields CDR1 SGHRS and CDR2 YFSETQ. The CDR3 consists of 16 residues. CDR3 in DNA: TGCGCCAGCAGCTTGCCCCTGGACAGAACCTACAATGAGCAGTTCTTC. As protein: CASSLPLDRTYNEQFF.

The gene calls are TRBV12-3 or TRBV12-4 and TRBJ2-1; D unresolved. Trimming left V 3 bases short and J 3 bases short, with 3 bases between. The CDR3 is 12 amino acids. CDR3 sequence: CASSFYYNEQFF. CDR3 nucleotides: TGTGCCAGCAGTTTTTACTACAATGAGCAGTTCTTC.

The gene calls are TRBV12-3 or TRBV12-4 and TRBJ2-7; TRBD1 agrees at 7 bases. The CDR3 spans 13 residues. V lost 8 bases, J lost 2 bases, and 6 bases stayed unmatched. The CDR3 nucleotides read TGTGCCAGCGGGGGACAGAATACCTACGAGCAGTACTTC. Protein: CASGGQNTYEQYF.

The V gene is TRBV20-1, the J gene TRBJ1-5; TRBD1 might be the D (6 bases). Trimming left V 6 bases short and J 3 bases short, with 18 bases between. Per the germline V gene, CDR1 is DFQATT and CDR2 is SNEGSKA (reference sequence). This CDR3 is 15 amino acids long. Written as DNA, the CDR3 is TGCAGTGCACAAGACTACGACAGGAACAATCAGCCCCAGCATTTT. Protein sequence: CSAQDYDRNNQPQHF.

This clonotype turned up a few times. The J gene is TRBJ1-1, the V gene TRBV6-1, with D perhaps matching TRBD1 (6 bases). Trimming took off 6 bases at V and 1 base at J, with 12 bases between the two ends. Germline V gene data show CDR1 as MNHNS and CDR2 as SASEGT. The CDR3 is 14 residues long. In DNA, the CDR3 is TGTGCCAGCAGCCGCACGACAGGGAACACTGAAGCTTTCTTT. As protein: CASSRTTGNTEAFF.

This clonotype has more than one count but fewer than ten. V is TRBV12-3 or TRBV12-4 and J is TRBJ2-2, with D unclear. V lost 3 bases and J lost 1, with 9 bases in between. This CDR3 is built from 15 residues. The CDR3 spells CASSFRRMNTGELFF. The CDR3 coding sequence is TGTGCCAGCAGTTTCCGGCGGATGAACACCGGGGAGCTGTTTTTT.

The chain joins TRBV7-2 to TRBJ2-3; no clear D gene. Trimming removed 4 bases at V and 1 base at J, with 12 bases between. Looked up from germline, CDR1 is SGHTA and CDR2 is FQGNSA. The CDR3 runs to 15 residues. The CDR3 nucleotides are TGTGCCAGCAGCTGGAGACCCATCGGCACAGATACGCAGTATTTT. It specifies CASSWRPIGTDTQYF.

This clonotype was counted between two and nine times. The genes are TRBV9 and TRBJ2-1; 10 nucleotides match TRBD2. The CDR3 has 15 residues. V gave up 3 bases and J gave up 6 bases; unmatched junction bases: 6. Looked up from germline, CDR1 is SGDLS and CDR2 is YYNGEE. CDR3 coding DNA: TGTGCCAGCAGCGAGGGGGTAGCGGGAGGCAATGAGCAGTTCTTC. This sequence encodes CASSEGVAGGNEQFF.

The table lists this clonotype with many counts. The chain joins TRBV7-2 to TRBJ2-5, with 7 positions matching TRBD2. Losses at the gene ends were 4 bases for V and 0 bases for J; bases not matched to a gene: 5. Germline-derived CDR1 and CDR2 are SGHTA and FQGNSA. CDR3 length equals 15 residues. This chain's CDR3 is CASSYLGGYQETQYF. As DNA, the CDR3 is TGTGCCAGCAGCTACCTCGGGGGGTACCAAGAGACCCAGTACTTC. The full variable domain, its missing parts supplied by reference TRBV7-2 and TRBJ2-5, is GAGVSQSPSNKVTEKGKDVELRCDPISGHTALYWYRQSLGQGLEFLIYFQGNSAPDKSGLPSDRFSAERTGGSVSTLTIQRTQQEDSAVYLCASSYLGGYQETQYFGPGTRLLVL.

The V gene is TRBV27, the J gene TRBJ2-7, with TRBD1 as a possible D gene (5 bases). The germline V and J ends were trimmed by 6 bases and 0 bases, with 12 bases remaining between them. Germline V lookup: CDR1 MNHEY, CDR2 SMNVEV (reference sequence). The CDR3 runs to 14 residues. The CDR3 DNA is TGTGCCAGCAGCCTTGACAGTAACTCCTACGAGCAGTACTTC. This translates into CASSLDSNSYEQYF.

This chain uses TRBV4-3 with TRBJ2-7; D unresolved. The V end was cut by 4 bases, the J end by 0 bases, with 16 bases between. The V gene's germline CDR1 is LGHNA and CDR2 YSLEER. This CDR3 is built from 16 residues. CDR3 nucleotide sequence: TGCGCCAGCAGCCCGCAAGCTTCGCACCGCTCCTACGAGCAGTACTTC. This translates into CASSPQASHRSYEQYF.

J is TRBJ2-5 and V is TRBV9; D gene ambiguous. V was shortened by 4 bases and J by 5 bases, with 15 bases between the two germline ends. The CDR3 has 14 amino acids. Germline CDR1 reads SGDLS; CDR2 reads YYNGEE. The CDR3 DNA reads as TGTGCCAGCAGCTCGCGGCCCCTCGGGGAGACCCAGTACTTC. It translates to CASSSRPLGETQYF. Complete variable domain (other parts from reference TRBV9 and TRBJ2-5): DSGVTQTPKHLITATGQRVTLRCSPRSGDLSVYWYQQSLDQGLQFLIQYYNGEERAKGNILERFSAQQFPDLHSELNLSSLELGDSALYFCASSSRPLGETQYFGPGTRLLVL.

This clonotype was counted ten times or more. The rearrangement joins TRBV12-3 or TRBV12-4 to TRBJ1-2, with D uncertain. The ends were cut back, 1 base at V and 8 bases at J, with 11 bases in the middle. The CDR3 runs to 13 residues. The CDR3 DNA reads TGTGCCAGCAGTTTAGGAGGTTCCCGAGGCTACACCTTC. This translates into CASSLGGSRGYTF.

This CDR3 is CASSSAGLAVHEQYF. For the CDR3, the DNA is TGCGCCAGCAGCTCAGCGGGACTAGCAGTCCACGAGCAGTACTTC. This chain joins TRBV5-1 and TRBJ2-7; 9 bases match TRBD2. CDR3 length: 15 amino acids. CDR1 SGHRS and CDR2 YFSETQ come from the germline V gene. V lost 3 bases and J lost 5; bases outside the gene matches: 9.

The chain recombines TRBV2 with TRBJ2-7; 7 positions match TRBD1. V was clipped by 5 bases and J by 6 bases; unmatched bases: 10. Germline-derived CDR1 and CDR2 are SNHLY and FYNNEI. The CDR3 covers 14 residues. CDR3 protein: CASSFLDRDSEQYF. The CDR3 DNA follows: TGTGCCAGCAGTTTCCTGGATAGGGACAGCGAGCAGTACTTC. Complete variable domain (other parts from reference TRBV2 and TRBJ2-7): EPEVTQTPSHQVTQMGQEVILRCVPISNHLYFYWYRQILGQKVEFLVSFYNNEISEKSEIFDDQFSVERPDGSNFTLKIRSTKLEDSAMYFCASSFLDRDSEQYFGPGTRLTVT.